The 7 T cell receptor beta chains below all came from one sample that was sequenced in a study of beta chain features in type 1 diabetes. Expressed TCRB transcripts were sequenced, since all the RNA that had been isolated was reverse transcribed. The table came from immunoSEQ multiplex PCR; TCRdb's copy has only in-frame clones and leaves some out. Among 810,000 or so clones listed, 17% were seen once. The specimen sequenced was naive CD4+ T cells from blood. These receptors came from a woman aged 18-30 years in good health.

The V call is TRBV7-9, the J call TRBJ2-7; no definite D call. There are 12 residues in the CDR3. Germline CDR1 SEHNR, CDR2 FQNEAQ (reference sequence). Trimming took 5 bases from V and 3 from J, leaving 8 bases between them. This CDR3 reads CASSLNRYEQYF. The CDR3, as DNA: TGTGCCAGCAGCCTTAACCGCTACGAGCAGTACTTC.

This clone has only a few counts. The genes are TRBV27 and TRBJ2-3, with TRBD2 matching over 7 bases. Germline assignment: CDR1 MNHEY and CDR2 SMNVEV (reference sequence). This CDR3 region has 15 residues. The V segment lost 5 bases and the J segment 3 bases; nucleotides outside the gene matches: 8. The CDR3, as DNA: TGTGCCAGCAGTCTTACTAGCGCTCGGACAGATACGCAGTATTTT. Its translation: CASSLTSARTDTQYF.

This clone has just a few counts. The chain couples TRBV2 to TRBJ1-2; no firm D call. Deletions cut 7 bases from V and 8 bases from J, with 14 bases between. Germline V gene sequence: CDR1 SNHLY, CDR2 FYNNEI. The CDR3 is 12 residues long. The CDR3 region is CASTRRNSGYTF. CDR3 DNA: TGTGCCAGCACGAGGCGGAACAGCGGCTACACCTTC.

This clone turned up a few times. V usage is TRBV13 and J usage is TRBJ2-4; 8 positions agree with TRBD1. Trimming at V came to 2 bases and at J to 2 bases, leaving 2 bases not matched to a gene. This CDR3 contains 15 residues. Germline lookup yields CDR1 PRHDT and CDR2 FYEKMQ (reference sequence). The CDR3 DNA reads TGTGCCAGCAGCTTATGGACAGGGACCAAAAACATTCAGTACTTC. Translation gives CASSLWTGTKNIQYF.

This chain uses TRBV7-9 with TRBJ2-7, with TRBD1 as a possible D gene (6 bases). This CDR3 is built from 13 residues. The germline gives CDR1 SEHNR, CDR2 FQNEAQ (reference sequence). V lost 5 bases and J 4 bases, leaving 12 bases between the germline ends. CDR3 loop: CASSPGTSYEQYF. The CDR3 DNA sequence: TGTGCCAGCAGCCCCGGGACATCTTACGAGCAGTACTTC. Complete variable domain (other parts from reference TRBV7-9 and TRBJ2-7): DTGVSQNPRHKITKRGQNVTFRCDPISEHNRLYWYRQTLGQGPEFLTYFQNEAQLEKSRLLSDRFSAERPKGSFSTLEIQRTEQGDSAMYLCASSPGTSYEQYFGPGTRLTVT.

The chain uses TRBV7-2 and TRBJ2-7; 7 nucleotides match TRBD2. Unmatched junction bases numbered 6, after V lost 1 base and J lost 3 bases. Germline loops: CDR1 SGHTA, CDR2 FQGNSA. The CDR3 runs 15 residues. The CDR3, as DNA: TGTGCCAGCAGCTTAGAGGTAGCGGGCCACTACGAGCAGTACTTC. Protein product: CASSLEVAGHYEQYF.

The CDR3 reads CASTILASSGDTQYF. The CDR3 DNA reads TGTGCCAGCACCATATTAGCTAGTTCTGGAGATACGCAGTATTTT. The rearrangement uses TRBV2 and TRBJ2-3; no reliable D call. Per the germline V gene, CDR1 is SNHLY and CDR2 is FYNNEI. Trimming cost V 7 bases and J 5 bases, with 19 bases left between them. This CDR3 spans 15 amino acids.